Following are 23 T cell receptor beta chains from one sample sequenced in a study of early T cells in non-severe SARS-CoV-2 infection. Via MiXCR, TCRdb re-called the 5' RACE reads, giving one row per CDR3 protein. The sample has tens of thousands of distinct CDR3 sequences; 6.2% are singletons. The sequenced material came from whole blood. These receptors originate from an adult who was a healthcare worker with PCR-confirmed SARS-CoV-2 infection or an uninfected control (not recorded which).

The chain links TRBV30 to TRBJ1-5, with unresolved D. CDR3 size: 14 residues. CDR1 is GTSNPN, CDR2 SVGIG, per germline (reference sequence). The ends were cut back, 2 bases at V and 2 bases at J, with 10 bases in the middle. The DNA for the CDR3 is TGTGCCTGGAGTTCCCGGGGAGGCAATCAGCCCCAGCATTTT. This gives the protein CAWSSRGGNQPQHF. The whole variable domain, remainder taken from reference TRBV30 and TRBJ1-5, is SQTIHQWPATLVQPVGSPLSLECTVEGTSNPNLYWYRQAAGRGLQLLFYSVGIGQISSEVPQNLSASRPQDRQFILSSKKLLLSDSGFYLCAWSSRGGNQPQHFGDGTRLSIL.

Concerning this clonotype itself: A much larger clonotype is one base distant, so this may be a read error. The chain carries TRBV4-2 and TRBJ1-2; 8 bases line up with TRBD1. Germline V gives CDR1 LGHNA, CDR2 YNFKEQ. The CDR3 consists of 14 residues. CDR3 nucleotide sequence: TGTGCCAACAGCAACGCAGGGGGCGACTATGGCTACACCTTC. The encoded protein is CANSNAGGDYGYTF.

This clonotype was detected many times. The chain carries TRBV5-6 and TRBJ1-2; D ambiguous. CDR3 length equals 13 residues. The V end lost 2 bases, the J end lost 1 base, and 6 bases lay between the germline ends. Germline loops: CDR1 SGHDT, CDR2 YYEEEE. CDR3 DNA: TGTGCCAGCAGCTTCTATGATAACTATGGCTACACCTTC. It specifies CASSFYDNYGYTF.

This clonotype was seen many times. V is TRBV20-1 and J is TRBJ2-5; tentative D call: TRBD2 (6 bases). Germline values: CDR1 DFQATT, CDR2 SNEGSKA (reference sequence). The CDR3 spans 14 residues. Trimming took off 3 bases at V and 10 bases at J, with 21 bases between the two ends. The CDR3 coding sequence is TGCAGTGCTAGTGACACCGGGACTCCCCAGTTCCAGTACTTC. Amino acids: CSASDTGTPQFQYF.

The chain combines TRBV7-6 with TRBJ1-5; D is uncertain. The germline V gene encodes CDR1 SGHVS and CDR2 FNYEAQ. The CDR3 runs to 15 residues. Trimming cost V 5 bases and J 5 bases, with 16 bases left between them. The CDR3 region has the DNA TGTGCCAGCAGCCCAGCCGGGTTTGGCGATCAGCCCCAGCATTTT. This gives the protein CASSPAGFGDQPQHF. Using reference TRBV7-6 and TRBJ1-5 for the parts outside the CDR3, the full variable domain is GAGVSQSPRYKVTKRGQDVALRCDPISGHVSLYWYRQALGQGPEFLTYFNYEAQQDKSGLPNDRFSAERPEGSISTLTIQRTEQRDSAMYRCASSPAGFGDQPQHFGDGTRLSIL.

Ten or more counts support this clonotype. The rearrangement uses TRBV9 and TRBJ2-1, with 7 bases identical to TRBD2. Trimming at V came to 0 bases and at J to 2 bases, leaving 2 bases not matched to a gene. The length of the CDR3 is 15 residues. Per germline, CDR1 SGDLS and CDR2 YYNGEE. The CDR3 sequence is CASSVASGAYNEQFF. In nucleotides, the CDR3 is TGTGCCAGCAGCGTAGCCAGCGGGGCCTACAATGAGCAGTTCTTC. Supplemented by reference TRBV9 and TRBJ2-1, the full variable domain reads DSGVTQTPKHLITATGQRVTLRCSPRSGDLSVYWYQQSLDQGLQFLIQYYNGEERAKGNILERFSAQQFPDLHSELNLSSLELGDSALYFCASSVASGAYNEQFFGPGTRLTVL.

The chain combines TRBV7-9 with TRBJ2-7, with 9 bases matching TRBD1. Germline CDR1 SEHNR, CDR2 FQNEAQ (reference sequence). With V trimmed by 5 bases and J by 3 bases, 5 bases remained unmatched. CDR3 length: 14 residues. The CDR3 DNA reads as TGTGCCAGCAGCGAAGTGGGACAGGGCTACGAGCAGTACTTC. Translation gives CASSEVGQGYEQYF. Using reference TRBV7-9 and TRBJ2-7 for the parts outside the CDR3, the full variable domain is DTGVSQNPRHKITKRGQNVTFRCDPISEHNRLYWYRQTLGQGPEFLTYFQNEAQLEKSRLLSDRFSAERPKGSFSTLEIQRTEQGDSAMYLCASSEVGQGYEQYFGPGTRLTVT.

This clonotype was seen only a few times. The chain combines TRBV7-3 with TRBJ2-1; D is possibly TRBD1 (5 bases). Germline-derived CDR1 and CDR2 are SGHTA and FQGTGA. Trimming stripped 3 bases from V and 7 bases from J, with 10 bases between. The CDR3 runs to 13 residues. DNA for the CDR3: TGTGCCAGCAGCTTCCAGGGCGTTAATGAGCAGTTCTTC. Protein: CASSFQGVNEQFF. The variable domain in full, completed from reference TRBV7-3 and TRBJ2-1, reads GAGVSQTPSNKVTEKGKYVELRCDPISGHTALYWYRQSLGQGPEFLIYFQGTGAADDSGLPNDRFFAVRPEGSVSTLKIQRTERGDSAVYLCASSFQGVNEQFFGPGTRLTVL.

This clonotype was picked up many times. CDR3 amino acids: CASAQGRRTGGYNEQFF. The CDR3 DNA follows: TGTGCTAGTGCCCAAGGCCGTAGGACAGGGGGGTACAATGAGCAGTTCTTC. The chain recombines TRBV12-5 with TRBJ2-1, with TRBD1 matching over 10 bases. This CDR3 is 17 amino acids long. Germline CDR1 reads LGHNT; CDR2 reads FRNRAP. V lost 7 bases, J lost 4 bases, and 13 bases stayed unmatched.

The sample holds a few counts of this clonotype. V is TRBV11-2 and J is TRBJ2-2, with D uncertain. The CDR3 is 14 amino acids. Germline loops: CDR1 SGHAT, CDR2 FQNNGV. The V end was cut by 5 bases, the J end by 6 bases, with 13 bases between. The CDR3 sequence: CASSPGVPPGELFF. The CDR3 nucleotides are TGTGCCAGCAGCCCAGGTGTGCCACCCGGGGAGCTGTTTTTT. The entire variable domain, with the rest obtained from reference TRBV11-2 and TRBJ2-2, is as follows: EAGVAQSPRYKIIEKRQSVAFWCNPISGHATLYWYQQILGQGPKLLIQFQNNGVVDDSQLPKDRFSAERLKGVDSTLKIQPAKLEDSAVYLCASSPGVPPGELFFGEGSRLTVL.

This clonotype was detected many times. The rearrangement joins TRBV7-2 to TRBJ2-1, with D unresolved. The CDR3 extends over 10 amino acids. Trimming stripped 6 bases from V and 9 bases from J, with 6 bases between. CDR1 SGHTA and CDR2 FQGNSA come from the germline V gene. The CDR3 bases are TGTGCCAGCAGTTCCGGTGAGCAGTTCTTC. It yields the protein CASSSGEQFF.

This clonotype appeared many times. The J gene is TRBJ1-5, the V gene TRBV7-9; D is unresolved. Germline lookup yields CDR1 SEHNR and CDR2 FQNEAQ (reference sequence). The CDR3 length is 14 residues. Trimming stripped 4 bases from V and 1 base from J, with 8 bases between. Here the CDR3 reads CASSWGDSNQPQHF. CDR3 nucleotide sequence: TGTGCCAGCAGCTGGGGAGACAGCAATCAGCCCCAGCATTTT.

In its sample, this clonotype ranks as medium-sized. The chain carries TRBV19 and TRBJ1-5, with a weak D call TRBD1 (6 bases). Germline V gene data show CDR1 as LNHDA and CDR2 as SQIVND (reference sequence). Trimming pared 9 bases from V and 7 bases from J, leaving 25 bases between. This CDR3 region has 16 residues. CDR3 DNA sequence: TGTGCCAGATATAAAGGGGGAGGCGGAGGAAGACAGCCCCAGCATTTT. Protein sequence: CARYKGGGGGRQPQHF.

This clonotype was observed a few times. This chain connects TRBV15 to TRBJ2-3; 9 positions agree with TRBD2. Per germline, CDR1 LNHNV and CDR2 YYDKDF (reference sequence). This CDR3 is built from 16 residues. Unmatched junction bases numbered 3, after V lost 1 base and J lost 1 base. The CDR3 coding sequence is TGTGCCACCAGCAGAGCAGTAGCGGGGGGCACAGATACGCAGTATTTT. This encodes CATSRAVAGGTDTQYF.

This clonotype came up many times. The rearrangement joins TRBV6-2 or TRBV6-3 to TRBJ1-6; D is ambiguous. Germline assignment: CDR1 MNHEY and CDR2 SVGEGT. The CDR3 length is 17 residues. The V end was cut by 0 bases, the J end by 5 bases, with 14 bases between. The CDR3 spells CASSYSSFAGNNSPLHF. The DNA of the CDR3 is TGTGCCAGCAGTTACTCGAGTTTCGCGGGGAATAATTCACCCCTCCACTTT.

The chain has TRBV30 and TRBJ2-2; the D gene is possibly TRBD2 (5 bases). This CDR3 contains 14 residues. Germline assignment: CDR1 GTSNPN and CDR2 SVGIG (reference sequence). The V gene lost 3 bases and the J gene lost 1 base, with 9 bases spanning the gap. The CDR3 DNA is TGTGCCTGGAGGATAGGAGGGAACACCGGGGAGCTGTTTTTT. Protein product: CAWRIGGNTGELFF.

This clonotype was observed many times. This sequence joins TRBV4-3 and TRBJ2-1, with a weak D call TRBD1 (6 bases). V was cut by 0 bases and J by 2 bases, with 20 bases left in between. The V gene's germline CDR1 is LGHNA and CDR2 YSLEER. The CDR3 contains 19 residues. The CDR3 loop is CASSQDILPDRKPYNEQFF. Written as DNA, the CDR3 is TGCGCCAGCAGCCAAGATATTCTTCCCGACAGGAAGCCCTACAATGAGCAGTTCTTC.

The CDR3 DNA is TGTGCCAGCAGTGAGGGCCCGCCTATAGGTGTCTTCTACGAGCAGTACTTC. Amino acid sequence: CASSEGPPIGVFYEQYF. The rearrangement joins TRBV6-1 to TRBJ2-7; D call uncertain. Germline V gene sequence: CDR1 MNHNS, CDR2 SASEGT. Trimming shortened V by 3 bases and J by 3 bases, and 21 bases separated the two germline ends. The CDR3 totals 17 residues.

The sample holds many counts of this clonotype. The chain combines TRBV20-1 with TRBJ2-1; 9 bases match TRBD2. The germline gives CDR1 DFQATT, CDR2 SNEGSKA (reference sequence). J was trimmed by 0 bases and V by 5 bases; bases with no gene match: 8. CDR3 length: 16 amino acids. CDR3 loop: CSARPSGGSSYNEQFF. The CDR3 DNA reads TGCAGTGCTCGCCCCAGCGGGGGGAGCTCCTACAATGAGCAGTTCTTC.

The gene calls are TRBV6-2 or TRBV6-3 and TRBJ1-6; 10 positions agree with TRBD1. The length of the CDR3 is 13 residues. The V gene's germline CDR1 is MNHEY and CDR2 SVGEGT. V was pared by 4 bases and J by 10 bases, with 1 base of the junction left unmatched. CDR3 residues: CASSWTGGSPLHF. In DNA, the CDR3 is TGTGCCAGCAGTTGGACAGGGGGATCACCCCTCCACTTT.

The J gene is TRBJ2-7, the V gene TRBV4-1, with D perhaps assigned TRBD1 or TRBD2 (7 bases each). Trimming removed 4 bases at V and 5 bases at J, with 18 bases between. Germline V CDR1 and CDR2: MGHRA, YSYEKL. The CDR3 is 15 amino acids. CDR3 in DNA: TGCGCCAGCAGCCCTCAGACAGGGAGGGGCAACGAGCAGTACTTC. Translating it yields CASSPQTGRGNEQYF.

This clonotype was seen ten or more times. The V and J genes are TRBV7-3 and TRBJ2-6; tentatively, D is TRBD1 (5 bases). Germline CDR1 is SGHTA and CDR2 is FQGTGA. Between the trimmed V and J ends, which lost 3 bases and 2 bases, there was a span of 8 bases. The CDR3 is made up of 15 amino acids. CDR3 amino acids: CASSFPGTGANVLTF. CDR3 in DNA: TGTGCCAGCAGCTTCCCAGGGACTGGGGCCAACGTCCTGACTTTC.

This clonotype was seen only a few times. This rearrangement joins TRBV19 to TRBJ2-6; D is unclear. Trimming left V 5 bases short and J 2 bases short, with 13 bases between. Germline CDR1 LNHDA, CDR2 SQIVND (reference sequence). This CDR3 comprises 16 residues. The CDR3 reads CASSSTAPPGANVLTF. The CDR3 region has the DNA TGTGCCAGTAGTTCGACCGCCCCCCCTGGGGCCAACGTCCTGACTTTC.